Listed here are 9 T cell receptor beta chains from one sample, sequenced in a study of blood T cells in healthy people across ages. Sample-barcoded 5' priming and a J-beta primer mix drove a second PCR of roughly 6 to 12 cycles. TCRdb processed the 5' RACE reads anew with MiXCR; each CDR3 protein has one entry. Among 1,500,000 or so distinct CDR3 sequences listed, about 42% were seen once. Sample: blood. Every receptor here comes from a woman aged 18-30 years in good health.

This clonotype was detected only a few times. The genes are TRBV27 and TRBJ1-5; perhaps TRBD1 as D (5 bases). Germline CDR1 is MNHEY and CDR2 is SMNVEV (reference sequence). Trimming cost V 5 bases and J 6 bases, with 14 bases left between them. The CDR3 has 14 amino acids. The CDR3 region has the DNA TGTGCCAGCAGTACCCAGGGCCCCGGTCAGCCCCAGCATTTT. This gives the protein CASSTQGPGQPQHF.

This clonotype was detected many times. The CDR3 nucleotides are TGTGCCAGCAGTGAAACCTACGAGCAGTACTTC. Residues: CASSETYEQYF. The rearrangement links TRBV25-1 to TRBJ2-7; D is unclear. This CDR3 contains 11 residues. CDR1 and CDR2 (germline): MGHDK, SYGVNS. Trimming stripped 2 bases from V and 2 bases from J, with 1 base between.

This clonotype was seen only a few times. The V gene is TRBV24-1, the J gene TRBJ2-7; D not certain. V lost 6 bases and J 6 bases, leaving 8 bases between the germline ends. The CDR3 has 11 amino acids. CDR1 and CDR2 (germline): KGHDR, SFDVKD. This chain's CDR3 is CATSFSSEQYF. The DNA for the CDR3 is TGTGCCACCAGTTTCAGCTCCGAGCAGTACTTC.

J is TRBJ2-1 and V is TRBV7-2; D uncertain. The V gene's germline CDR1 is SGHTA and CDR2 FQGNSA. The length of the CDR3 is 14 residues. Deletions cut 6 bases from V and 14 bases from J, with 23 bases between. CDR3 bases: TGTGCCAGCAGTACACTACCGGGCCTACCGAGCAAGTTCTTC. Protein product: CASSTLPGLPSKFF.

The V gene is TRBV11-2, the J gene TRBJ2-1; 8 bases match TRBD1. V shed 2 bases and J 5 bases; nucleotides not matched to a gene: 11. The CDR3 is made up of 17 amino acids. CDR1 SGHAT and CDR2 FQNNGV come from the germline V gene. The CDR3 coding sequence is TGTGCCAGCAGCTTAAGGGTGTGGACAGGGATCGACAATGAGCAGTTCTTC. Protein sequence: CASSLRVWTGIDNEQFF.

The chain links TRBV7-2 to TRBJ1-1; D perhaps matches TRBD1 (6 bases). V was trimmed by 5 bases and J by 1 base, leaving 14 bases between them. The V gene's germline CDR1 is SGHTA and CDR2 FQGNSA. The CDR3 spans 15 residues. The CDR3 nucleotides read TGTGCCAGCAGCCGATCAGGGGTACGGAACACTGAAGCTTTCTTT. Its translation is CASSRSGVRNTEAFF.

This clonotype was seen only a few times. The chain is built from TRBV12-3 or TRBV12-4 and TRBJ2-7, with 10 bases lining up with TRBD1. This CDR3 has 15 amino acids. J lost 2 bases, V lost 5 bases, and 6 bases had no gene match. DNA of the CDR3: TGTGCCAGCAGTGCGGGACAGGGGTCCACCTACGAGCAGTACTTC. This encodes CASSAGQGSTYEQYF.

Only a few counts were recorded for this clonotype. This chain joins TRBV27 and TRBJ2-4; 7 nucleotides agree with TRBD1. The tail of the sequence fits TRBJ2-7 better, so the J call may be wrong. CDR3 length equals 15 residues. Germline V CDR1 and CDR2: MNHEY, SMNVEV (reference sequence). The CDR3 is CASSLSRTGTYEQYF. The DNA of the CDR3 is TGTGCCAGCAGTTTATCGAGGACAGGAACCTACGAGCAGTACTTC.

This clonotype was picked up a small number of times. The chain recombines TRBV25-1 with TRBJ1-1; 7 bases agree with TRBD1. CDR3 length: 13 residues. Trimming at V came to 6 bases and at J to 6 bases, leaving 7 bases not matched to a gene. CDR1 is MGHDK and CDR2 is SYGVNS in the germline V gene. The CDR3 loop reads CASSEGANPEAFF. CDR3 coding DNA: TGTGCCAGCAGCGAGGGGGCTAACCCTGAAGCTTTCTTT.